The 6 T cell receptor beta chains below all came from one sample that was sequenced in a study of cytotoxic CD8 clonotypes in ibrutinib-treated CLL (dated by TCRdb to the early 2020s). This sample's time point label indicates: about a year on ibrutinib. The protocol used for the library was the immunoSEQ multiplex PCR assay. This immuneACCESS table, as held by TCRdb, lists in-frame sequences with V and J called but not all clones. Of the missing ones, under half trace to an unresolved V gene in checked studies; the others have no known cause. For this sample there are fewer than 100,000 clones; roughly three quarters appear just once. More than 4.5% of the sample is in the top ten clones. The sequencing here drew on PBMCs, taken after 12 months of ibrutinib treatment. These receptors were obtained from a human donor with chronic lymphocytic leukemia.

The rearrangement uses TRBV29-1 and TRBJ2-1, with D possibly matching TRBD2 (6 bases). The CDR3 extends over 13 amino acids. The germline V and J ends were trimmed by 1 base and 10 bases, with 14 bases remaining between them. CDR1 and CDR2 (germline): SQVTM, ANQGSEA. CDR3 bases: TGCAGCGTTGAAGGTCCCGGGGGAGGAGAGCAGTTCTTC. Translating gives CSVEGPGGGEQFF.

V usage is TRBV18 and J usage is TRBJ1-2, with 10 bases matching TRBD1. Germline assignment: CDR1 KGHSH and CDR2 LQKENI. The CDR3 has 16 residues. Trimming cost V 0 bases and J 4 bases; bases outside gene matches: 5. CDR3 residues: CASSPPGTGASYGYTF. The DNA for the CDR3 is TGTGCCAGCTCACCACCGGGGACAGGGGCCTCCTATGGCTACACCTTC.

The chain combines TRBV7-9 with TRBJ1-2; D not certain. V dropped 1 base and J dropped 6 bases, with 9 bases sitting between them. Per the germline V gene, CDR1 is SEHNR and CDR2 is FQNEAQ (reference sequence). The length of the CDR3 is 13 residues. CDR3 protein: CASSLVGSHGYTF. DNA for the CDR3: TGTGCCAGCAGCTTAGTTGGCAGCCATGGCTACACCTTC.

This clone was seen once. The CDR3 DNA follows: TGTGCCAGCTCACCAGGATCCGAGACCCAGTACTTC. This translates into CASSPGSETQYF. The chain employs TRBV18 and TRBJ2-5; no clear D. Germline assignment: CDR1 KGHSH and CDR2 LQKENI. V was clipped by 2 bases and J by 5 bases, with 6 bases between them. This CDR3 is 12 amino acids long.

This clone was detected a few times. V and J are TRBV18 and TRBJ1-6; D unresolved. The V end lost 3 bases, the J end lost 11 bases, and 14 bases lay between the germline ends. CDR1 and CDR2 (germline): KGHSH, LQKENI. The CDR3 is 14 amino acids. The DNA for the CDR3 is TGTGCCAGCTCACCCCAACGGGAGTCCCCACCCCTCCACTTT. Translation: CASSPQRESPPLHF.

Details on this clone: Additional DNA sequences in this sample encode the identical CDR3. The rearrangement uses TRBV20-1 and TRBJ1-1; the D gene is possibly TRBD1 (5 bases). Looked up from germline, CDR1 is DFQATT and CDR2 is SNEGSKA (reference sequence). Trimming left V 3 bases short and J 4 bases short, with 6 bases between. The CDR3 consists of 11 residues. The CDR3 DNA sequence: TGCAGTGCTAGGGGGGGCACTGAAGCTTTCTTT. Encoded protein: CSARGGTEAFF.